This T cell receptor (beta chain) was recorded in a study of T cell repertoires in cytomegalovirus infection. With regard to this clonotype: The target antigen is unknown.

TCRdb called the reads again in MiXCR, with one record for every CDR3 protein. The data contain roughly 990,000 distinct CDR3 sequences, roughly 31% of them singletons. V shed 0 bases and J shed 8 bases, with 14 bases lying between them. The length of the CDR3 is 14 residues. Germline lookup yields CDR1 SGHDT and CDR2 YYEEEE. The chain carries TRBV5-6 and TRBJ1-2, with D hard to call. The source material was cultured CD8+ T cells from PBMCs, sampled from culture after CMV antigen stimulation. This receptor was taken from a human donor in good health (CMV status not recorded). Some clones in this sample may be carry-over from other donors' samples. The CDR3 DNA reads as TGTGCCAGCAGCTTGGCAGGAACCTATGAAGGCTACACCTTC. It specifies CASSLAGTYEGYTF.